This TCR beta chain came from a study of T cell repertoires in cytomegalovirus infection. For the study at large: Selection of CMV epitopes for the study included recently identified HLA-C-restricted and well-studied HLA-B-restricted ones. Study-level results: Individuals carrying CMV plus the relevant HLA were identified by cumulative frequency of public TCR beta families.

This clonotype appeared a few times. Its antigen remains unidentified. Losses at the gene ends were 5 bases for V and 4 bases for J; bases not matched to a gene: 7. CDR1 is SGHTA, CDR2 FQGNSA, per germline. The CDR3 runs 14 residues. A single record per CDR3 protein comes from TCRdb applying MiXCR to the reads. Among 200,000 to 250,000 distinct CDR3 sequences listed, around 40% were seen once. The source material was CD8+ T cells from cultured PBMCs, sampled from culture after CMV antigen stimulation. The receptor comes from a human donor in good health (CMV status not recorded). Some clones in this sample may be carry-over from other donors' samples. This rearrangement joins TRBV7-2 to TRBJ2-7; 8 bases fit TRBD1. CDR3 protein: CASSPRTGRYEQYF. The CDR3 DNA is TGTGCCAGCAGCCCTCGGACAGGGAGATACGAGCAGTACTTC.